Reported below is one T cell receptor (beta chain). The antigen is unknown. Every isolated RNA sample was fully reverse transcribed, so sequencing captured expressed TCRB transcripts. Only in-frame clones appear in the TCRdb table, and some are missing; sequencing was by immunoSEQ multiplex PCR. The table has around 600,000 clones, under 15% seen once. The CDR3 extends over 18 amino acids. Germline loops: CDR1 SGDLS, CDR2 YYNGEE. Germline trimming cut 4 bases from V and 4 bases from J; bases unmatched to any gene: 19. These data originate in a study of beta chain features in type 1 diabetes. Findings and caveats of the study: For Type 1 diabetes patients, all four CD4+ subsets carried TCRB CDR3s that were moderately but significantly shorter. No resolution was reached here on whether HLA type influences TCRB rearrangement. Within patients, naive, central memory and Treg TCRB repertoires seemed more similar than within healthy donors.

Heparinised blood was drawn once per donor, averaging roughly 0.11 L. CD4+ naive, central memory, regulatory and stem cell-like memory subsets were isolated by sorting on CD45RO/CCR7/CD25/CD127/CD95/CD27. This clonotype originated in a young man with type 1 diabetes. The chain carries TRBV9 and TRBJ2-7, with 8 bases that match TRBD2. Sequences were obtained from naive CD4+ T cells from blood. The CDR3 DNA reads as TGTGCCAGCAGCCCCGGGGGCACCGGGGGTAGCGGGGTTTACGAGCAGTACTTC. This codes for CASSPGGTGGSGVYEQYF.